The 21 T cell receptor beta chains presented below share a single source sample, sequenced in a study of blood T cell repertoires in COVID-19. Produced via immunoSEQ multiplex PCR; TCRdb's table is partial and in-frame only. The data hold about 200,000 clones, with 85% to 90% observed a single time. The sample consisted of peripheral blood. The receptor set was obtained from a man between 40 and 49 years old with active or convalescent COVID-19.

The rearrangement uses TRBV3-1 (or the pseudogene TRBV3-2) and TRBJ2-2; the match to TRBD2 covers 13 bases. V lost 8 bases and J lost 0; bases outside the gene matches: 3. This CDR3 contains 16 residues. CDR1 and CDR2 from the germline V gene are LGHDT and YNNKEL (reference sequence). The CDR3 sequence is CASLGLAGTNTGELFF. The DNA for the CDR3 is TGTGCCAGCTTGGGACTAGCGGGAACGAACACCGGGGAGCTGTTTTTT.

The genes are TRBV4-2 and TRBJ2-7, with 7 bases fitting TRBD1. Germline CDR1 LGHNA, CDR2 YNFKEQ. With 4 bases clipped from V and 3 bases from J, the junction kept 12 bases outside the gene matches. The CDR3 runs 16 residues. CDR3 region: CASSRFGPRQGYEQYF. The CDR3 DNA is TGTGCCAGCAGCCGTTTCGGGCCCCGACAGGGCTACGAGCAGTACTTC.

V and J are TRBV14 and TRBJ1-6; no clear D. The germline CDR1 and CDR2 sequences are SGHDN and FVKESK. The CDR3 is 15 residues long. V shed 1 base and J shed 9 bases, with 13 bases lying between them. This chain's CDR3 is CASSQAGGVSSPLHF. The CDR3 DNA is TGTGCCAGCAGCCAAGCAGGAGGAGTAAGTTCACCCCTCCACTTT.

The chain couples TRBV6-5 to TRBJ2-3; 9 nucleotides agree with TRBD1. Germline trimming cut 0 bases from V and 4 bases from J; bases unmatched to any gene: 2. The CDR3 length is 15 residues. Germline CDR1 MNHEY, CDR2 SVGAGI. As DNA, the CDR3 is TGTGCCAGCAGTTACTCGACAGGGGGTGCAGATACGCAGTATTTT. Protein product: CASSYSTGGADTQYF.

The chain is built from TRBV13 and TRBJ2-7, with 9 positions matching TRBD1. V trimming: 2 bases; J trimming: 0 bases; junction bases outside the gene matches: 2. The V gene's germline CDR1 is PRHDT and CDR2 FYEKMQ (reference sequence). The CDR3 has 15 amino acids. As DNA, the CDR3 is TGTGCCAGCAGCTTATCGGGACAGGGCTCCTACGAGCAGTACTTC. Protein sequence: CASSLSGQGSYEQYF.

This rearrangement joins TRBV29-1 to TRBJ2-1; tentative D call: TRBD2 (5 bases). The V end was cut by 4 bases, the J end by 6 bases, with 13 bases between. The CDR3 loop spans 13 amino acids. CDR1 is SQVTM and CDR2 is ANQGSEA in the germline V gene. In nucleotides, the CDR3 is TGCAGCGTTGCTGCTAGCCCAGCCAATGAGCAGTTCTTC. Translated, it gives CSVAASPANEQFF.

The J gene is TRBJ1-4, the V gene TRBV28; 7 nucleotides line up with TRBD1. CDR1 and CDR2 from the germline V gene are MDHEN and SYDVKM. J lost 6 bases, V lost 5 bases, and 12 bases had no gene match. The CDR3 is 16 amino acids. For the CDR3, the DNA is TGTGCCAGCAGTCTGACGCCGGGCAGGGGGTATGAAAAACTGTTTTTT. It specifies CASSLTPGRGYEKLFF.

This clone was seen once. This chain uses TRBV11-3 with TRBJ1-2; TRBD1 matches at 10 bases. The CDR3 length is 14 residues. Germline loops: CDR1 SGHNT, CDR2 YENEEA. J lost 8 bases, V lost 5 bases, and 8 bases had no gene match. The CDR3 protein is CASSGGQGQEGYTF. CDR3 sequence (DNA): TGTGCCAGCAGCGGGGGACAGGGGCAGGAGGGCTACACCTTC.

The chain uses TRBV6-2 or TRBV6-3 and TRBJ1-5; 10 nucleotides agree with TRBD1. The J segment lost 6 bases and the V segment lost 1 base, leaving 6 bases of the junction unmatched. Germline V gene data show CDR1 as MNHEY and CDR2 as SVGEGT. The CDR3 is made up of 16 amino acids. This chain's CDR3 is CASSYLGTGVSQPQHF. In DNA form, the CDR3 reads TGTGCCAGCAGTTACTTGGGGACAGGGGTATCTCAGCCCCAGCATTTT.

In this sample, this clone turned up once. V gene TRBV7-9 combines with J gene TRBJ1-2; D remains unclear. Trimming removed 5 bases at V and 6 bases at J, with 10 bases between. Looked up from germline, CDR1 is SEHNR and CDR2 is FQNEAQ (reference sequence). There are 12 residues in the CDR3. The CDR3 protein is CASSLQQNGYTF. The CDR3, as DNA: TGTGCCAGCAGCCTCCAACAGAATGGCTACACCTTC.

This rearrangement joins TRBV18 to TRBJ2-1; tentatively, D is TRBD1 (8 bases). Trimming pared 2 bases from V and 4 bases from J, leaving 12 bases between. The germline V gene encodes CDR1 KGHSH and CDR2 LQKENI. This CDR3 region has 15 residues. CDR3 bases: TGTGCCAGCTCACCAACAGGGGGGGCTTACAATGAGCAGTTCTTC. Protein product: CASSPTGGAYNEQFF.

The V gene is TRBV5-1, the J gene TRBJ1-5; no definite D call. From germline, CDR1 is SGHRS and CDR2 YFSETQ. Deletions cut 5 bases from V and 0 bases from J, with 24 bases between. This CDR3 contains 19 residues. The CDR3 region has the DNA TGCGCCAGCAGATTACATCACAGATTGGCTTGGGTTAGCAATCAGCCCCAGCATTTT. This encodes CASRLHHRLAWVSNQPQHF.

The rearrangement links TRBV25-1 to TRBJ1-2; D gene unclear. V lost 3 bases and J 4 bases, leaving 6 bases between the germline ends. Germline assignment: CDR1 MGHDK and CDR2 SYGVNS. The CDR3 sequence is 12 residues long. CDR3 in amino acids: CASSDRFYGYTF. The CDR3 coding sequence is TGTGCCAGCAGTGACAGGTTCTATGGCTACACCTTC.

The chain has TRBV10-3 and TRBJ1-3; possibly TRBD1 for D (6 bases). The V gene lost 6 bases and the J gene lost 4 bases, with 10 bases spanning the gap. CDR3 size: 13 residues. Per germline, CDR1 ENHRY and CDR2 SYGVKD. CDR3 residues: CAIRKDSGNTIYF. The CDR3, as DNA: TGTGCCATCAGAAAGGACAGCGGAAACACCATATATTTT.

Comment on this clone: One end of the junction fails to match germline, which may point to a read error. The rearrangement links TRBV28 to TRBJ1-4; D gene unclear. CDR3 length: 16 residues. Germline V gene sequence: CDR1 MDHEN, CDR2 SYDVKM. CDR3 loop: CASSLAAHAFSEELFF. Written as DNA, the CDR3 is TGTGCCAGCAGTTTAGCGGCCCACGCTTTTAGTGAAGAACTGTTTTTT.

This chain's CDR3 is CASGTGNQPQHF. CDR3 nucleotides: TGTGCCAGCGGGACAGGGAATCAGCCCCAGCATTTT. The chain links TRBV5-5 to TRBJ1-5, with 9 bases aligning to TRBD1. The ends lost 7 bases at V and 4 bases at J; junction bases unmatched: 0. Germline V gene data show CDR1 as SGHKS and CDR2 as YYEKEE (reference sequence). The CDR3 length is 12 residues.

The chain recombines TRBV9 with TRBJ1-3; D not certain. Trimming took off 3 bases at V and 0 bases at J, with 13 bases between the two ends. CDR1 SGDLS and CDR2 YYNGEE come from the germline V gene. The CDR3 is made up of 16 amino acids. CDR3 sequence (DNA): TGTGCCAGCAGCGCCCTCGACTCACACTCTGGAAACACCATATATTTT. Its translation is CASSALDSHSGNTIYF.

Here the CDR3 reads CASSPRYSGDTEAFF. In DNA form, the CDR3 reads TGTGCCAGCTCACCACGGTACAGTGGCGACACTGAAGCTTTCTTT. This chain connects TRBV18 to TRBJ1-1; D remains unclear. Germline V lookup: CDR1 KGHSH, CDR2 LQKENI. The V end lost 1 base, the J end lost 3 bases, and 12 bases lay between the germline ends. This CDR3 has 15 residues.

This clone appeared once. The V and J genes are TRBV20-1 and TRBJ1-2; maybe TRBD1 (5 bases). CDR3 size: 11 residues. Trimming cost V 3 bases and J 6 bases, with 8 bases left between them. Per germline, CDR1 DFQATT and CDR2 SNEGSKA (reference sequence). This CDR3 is CSASAGNGYTF. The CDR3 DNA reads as TGCAGTGCTAGTGCAGGGAATGGCTACACCTTC.

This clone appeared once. The CDR3, as DNA: TGCGCCAGCAGTGACGCGGGACCCCCCGCAGACCACGGGACTGAAGCTTTCTTT. Residues: CASSDAGPPADHGTEAFF. The chain couples TRBV10-1 to TRBJ1-1; TRBD1 might be the D (5 bases). Germline V gene sequence: CDR1 WNHNN, CDR2 SYGVQD (reference sequence). Trimming took off 3 bases at V and 5 bases at J, with 25 bases between the two ends. The CDR3 runs 18 residues.

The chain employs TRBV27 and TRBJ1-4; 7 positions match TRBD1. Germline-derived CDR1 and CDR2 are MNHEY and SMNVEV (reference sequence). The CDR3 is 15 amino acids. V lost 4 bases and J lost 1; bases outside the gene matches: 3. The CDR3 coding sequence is TGTGCCAGCAGTTCCTACAGGGGAACTAATGAAAAACTGTTTTTT. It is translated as CASSSYRGTNEKLFF.